A selection of T cell receptor beta chains follows, all from one sample in a study of blood T cell repertoires in COVID-19. Some clones are missing from TCRdb's copy, which holds only in-frame ones; the method was immunoSEQ multiplex PCR. Of 100,000 to 130,000 clones listed, approximately 70% are singletons. Sequencing input: peripheral blood. The receptors come from a woman between 40 and 55 years old with acute or convalescent COVID-19. Each CDR3 is given with its conserved first and last residue. Each record gives: V gene, D gene, J gene, clone size, CDR3 DNA, CDR3 protein. A D gene is named only where the DNA matches it firmly. A row's size may be missing; if present it is once, few, many or a size class.

TRBV2	.	TRBJ2-2	.	TGTGCCAGCTTCAGTCCTCTCGCCAAGGAGCTGTTTTTT	CASFSPLAKELFF
TRBV5-1	.	TRBJ2-2	.	TGCGCCAGCAGCCCTGGACAGCCCACCGGGGAGCTGTTTTTT	CASSPGQPTGELFF
TRBV7-7	TRBD1	TRBJ1-4	.	TGTGCCAGCAGGCAAGGACAGGCACCTAATGAAAAACTGTTTTTT	CASRQGQAPNEKLFF
TRBV6-2/TRBV6-3	.	TRBJ1-1	.	TGTGCCAGCAGTCAGGGGACCAACGCTGAAGCTTTCTTT	CASSQGTNAEAFF
TRBV5-1	.	TRBJ2-2	.	TGCGCCAGCAGCTTGGAGGCAGGGCCCGGGGAGCTGTTTTTT	CASSLEAGPGELFF
TRBV19	TRBD1	TRBJ1-4	.	TGTGCCAGTAGTCTTCGACAGGGGTTATCAACTAATGAAAAACTGTTTTTT	CASSLRQGLSTNEKLFF
TRBV4-1	.	TRBJ1-2	.	TGCGCCAGCAGCCCACAGGGTAGCATCGATGGCTACACCTTC	CASSPQGSIDGYTF
TRBV6-5	TRBD1	TRBJ2-3	.	TGTGCCAGCAGCATACGACAGGGAGGCACAGATACGCAGTATTTT	CASSIRQGGTDTQYF
TRBV27	TRBD2	TRBJ2-1	.	TGTGCCAGCAGTTTATGGGAGGGTCGGGAAGAGCAGTTCTTC	CASSLWEGREEQFF
TRBV27	.	TRBJ2-3	once	TGTGCCAGCAGATTGGGGGGGGCCGACCTGCAGTATTTT	CASRLGGADLQYF
TRBV24-1	.	TRBJ1-2	few	TGTGCCACCAGTGATTTCTCAGCTAACTATGGCTACACCTTC	CATSDFSANYGYTF
TRBV5-1	.	TRBJ2-1	.	TGCGCCAGCAGCTTGGTGGGAGACAAATACAATGAGCAGTTCTTC	CASSLVGDKYNEQFF
TRBV20-1	.	TRBJ1-2	.	TGCAGTGCTGCCGGGAGGAATGGCTACACCTTC	CSAAGRNGYTF
TRBV24-1	TRBD1	TRBJ2-3	.	TGTGCCACCAGTGATTTCGGACAGGGCGGCACAGATACGCAGTATTTT	CATSDFGQGGTDTQYF
TRBV5-6	.	TRBJ1-1	few	TGTGCCAGCAGAACAAGGGGCGCTGATACTGAAGCTTTCTTT	CASRTRGADTEAFF
TRBV5-1	.	TRBJ1-1	.	TGCGCCAGCAGCTTGGAGTCCCAAGCGGGCACTGAAGCTTTCTTT	CASSLESQAGTEAFF
TRBV12-5	TRBD1	TRBJ1-1	.	TGTGCTAGTGGTTTGCTAAGACAGGGGGCCCGATCCGAAGCTTTCTTT	CASGLLRQGARSEAFF
TRBV30	.	TRBJ1-6	.	TGTGCCTGGAGCTTGTCGAGCTCCTATAATTCACCCCTCCACTTT	CAWSLSSSYNSPLHF
TRBV5-1	.	TRBJ2-2	few	TGCGCCAGCAGCTTGGACAGACCGAACACCGGGGAGCTGTTTTTT	CASSLDRPNTGELFF
TRBV9	TRBD2	TRBJ2-1	once	TGTGCCAGCAGCGTAGGGAGCGGGGGGGCGTTAAATGAGCAGTTCTTC	CASSVGSGGALNEQFF
TRBV29-1	TRBD2	TRBJ2-7	.	TGCAGCGCGGTCGGTTTTTGGAGCGGGGGGGCGGGTGAGCAGTACTTC	CSAVGFWSGGAGEQYF
TRBV3-1/TRBV3-2	.	TRBJ2-5	.	TGTGCCAGCAGCCAAGATACTGTACTAGCCCGAGAGACCCAGTACTTC	CASSQDTVLARETQYF
TRBV6-6	TRBD2	TRBJ2-1	.	TGTGCCAGCATAAGCGGGGGCTCCTACAATGAGCAGTTCTTC	CASISGGSYNEQFF